The following is a T cell receptor beta chain sequence with its context. Its antigen remains unidentified. Base-call qualities are not available, and no considerably larger clone is one nucleotide away. The sample is drawn from a study of CD8+ T cells in alopecia areata (dated by TCRdb to 2016 to 2018). Broadly, across the study: Treated patients were enrolled in an open-label pilot trial of oral tofacitinib at 5 to 10 mg twice daily for moderate-to-severe alopecia areata. Biopsies were taken from tofacitinib-treated patients at baseline and again at 4 and 24 weeks into treatment, and several of those patients also had a later scalp biopsy. The SALT score, which quantifies the percentage of affected scalp surface area, was used to measure disease severity in treated patients. Human TCRbeta sequencing covered scalp tissue and sorted CD4+ and CD8+ peripheral blood T cells from patchy and totalis/universalis alopecia areata patients and healthy controls. Tofacitinib was administered for 6 to 18 months, and 6 months of follow-up off drug were then conducted to assess delayed response and recurrence. The study used high-throughput TCRbeta sequencing to examine T cell clonal expansion in alopecia areata, in both the C3H/HeJ mouse model and human patients. TCRbeta CDR3 regions were amplified by immunoSEQ multiplex PCR with 35 Vbeta forward and 13 Jbeta reverse primers. The RNA source kit depended on sample type: the PAXgene miRNA kit for fixed scalp, the miRNeasy kit for PBMCs, and the RNeasy kit for mouse skin. Clonality in the scalp was compared among normal scalp (n=4), patchy alopecia areata scalp (n=8), and alopecia totalis/universalis scalp (n=8).

V was cut back by 7 bases and J by 2 bases, leaving a gap of 11 bases between them. The CDR3 has 13 amino acids, counting the end cysteine and phenylalanine. Of all the DNA, just the CDR3 is kept, 39 bases in frame from base 1. The germline V gene encodes CDR1 MNHEY and CDR2 SVGAGI. This sample's time point label indicates: 24 weeks on oral tofacitinib. The sample's treatment or condition, from its label and the paper: oral pan-JAK inhibitor, 5-10 mg twice daily. Peripheral blood and lesional scalp punch biopsies were obtained from patients with alopecia areata. PBMCs were isolated by density centrifugation and stained for CD3, CD4 and CD8, after which CD4+ and CD8+ T cells were sorted on a FACSAria. Preparation of the library involved the immunoSEQ multiplex PCR assay. RNA was extracted from all samples and reverse transcribed into cDNA as template for TCR sequencing. SuperScript III was used for first-strand cDNA synthesis, primed with a 2:1 mix of oligo-dT and random hexamers. A synthetic immune receptor repertoire was used to assess amplification bias, and residual bias was removed computationally. In the paper's pipeline: Raw reads were preprocessed to remove errors, and CDR3 was defined according to IMGT conventions as the region from the conserved cysteine to phenylalanine. Clonality was computed by normalizing Shannon entropy by log2 of the number of productive unique TCRs and subtracting the result from 1. CD4 or CD8 identity of scalp clones was inferred by cross-referencing scalp TCRbeta sequences with sorted blood CD4 and CD8 repertoires. The source is immuneACCESS, and TCRdb retained only in-frame sequences with V and J called. Part of the clones is not carried over; for the studies checked, unresolved V genes explain less than half of this, and the remainder is unexplained. Clone size and the V and J calls come from that table; the DNA yielded D and trimming. The sample table contains approximately 160,000 clones; only one count was recorded for around 59% of them. The ten largest account for 14% of the sample.

The full study reports these points: The treated cohort was small, with a single nonresponder, so links between baseline CD8+ expansion and response need larger studies. Scalp clonality and the number of expanded CD8+ clones among the top 100 scalp clones were significantly decreased by tofacitinib. Resident alphabeta T cells in normal human skin are also sequenced, complicating scalp TCR repertoire analysis, unlike mouse skin dominated by gammadelta T cells. Many expanded lesional clones were found to persist in scalp and blood during tofacitinib treatment, and relapse after treatment cessation may be partly explained by this persistence. Shared TCR sequences between patients were less evident than in mice, which may be partly attributable to HLA diversity in the patient population. Compared with normal scalp, lesional scalp, particularly in alopecia totalis/universalis, had higher clonality and more expanded CD8+ clones, which suggests antigenic drive.

The chain joins TRBV6-5 to TRBJ1-1; a tentative D call is TRBD1 (5 bases match). This clonotype was obtained from a human donor with alopecia areata. The specimen comprised CD4+ T cells sorted from blood, sampled at week 24, from a patient treated with tofacitinib. The nucleotides are TGTGCCAGCACTTTGACAGCTAACACTGAAGCTTTCTTT. The encoded protein is CASTLTANTEAFF.